Below are 8 T cell receptor beta chains sequenced from a single sample in a study of shared clonotypes between healthy human individuals. Produced via immunoSEQ multiplex PCR; TCRdb's table is partial and in-frame only. The data show 2 million to 2.5 million clones, with nearly 97% seen just once and roughly 0.13% held by the top ten. Sequencing was carried out using naive CD4+ T cells sorted from blood. Subset: CD45RA+ positively selected. The receptors were sampled from a man aged 18 to 29 in good health.

V usage is TRBV2 and J usage is TRBJ2-3; 7 bases line up with TRBD1. Unmatched junction bases numbered 7, after V lost 8 bases and J lost 2 bases. The CDR3 runs to 14 residues. Germline lookup yields CDR1 SNHLY and CDR2 FYNNEI. DNA for the CDR3: TGTGCCAGCCGACCGACAGGGAACACAGATACGCAGTATTTT. It codes for CASRPTGNTDTQYF.

A remark on this clone: The sample carries other DNA sequences with the same CDR3. The chain recombines TRBV28 with TRBJ1-1, with D possibly matching TRBD1 (5 bases). Trimming removed 3 bases from V and 8 bases from J, with 10 bases in between. The V gene's germline CDR1 is MDHEN and CDR2 SYDVKM. The CDR3 sequence is 12 residues long. The CDR3 here is CASSLGQREAFF. CDR3 nucleotide sequence: TGTGCCAGCAGTTTGGGGCAGCGCGAAGCTTTCTTT.

The J gene is TRBJ2-3, the V gene TRBV28; no definite D call. The germline V gene encodes CDR1 MDHEN and CDR2 SYDVKM. This CDR3 has 15 residues. Trimming stripped 6 bases from V and 0 bases from J, with 13 bases between. CDR3 nucleotide sequence: TGTGCCAGCAGCCCCCAAAAACCTAGCACAGATACGCAGTATTTT. Translating it yields CASSPQKPSTDTQYF. The variable domain in full, with the rest retrieved from reference TRBV28 and TRBJ2-3, is DVKVTQSSRYLVKRTGEKVFLECVQDMDHENMFWYRQDPGLGLRLIYFSYDVKMKEKGDIPEGYSVSREKKERFSLILESASTNQTSMYLCASSPQKPSTDTQYFGPGTRLTVL.

The chain joins TRBV7-9 to TRBJ2-3, with TRBD2 identical over 7 bases. Per germline, CDR1 SEHNR and CDR2 FQNEAQ (reference sequence). This CDR3 has 15 amino acids. Trimming took 0 bases from V and 7 from J; bases not matched to a gene: 7. In DNA, the CDR3 is TGTGCCAGCAGCTTAGCGGCGGGAGATTTTCATACGCAGTATTTT. Translated, it gives CASSLAAGDFHTQYF.

This chain uses TRBV15 with TRBJ2-3; D remains ambiguous. V dropped 0 bases and J dropped 4 bases, with 8 bases sitting between them. Germline CDR1 is LNHNV and CDR2 is YYDKDF (reference sequence). The CDR3 consists of 14 residues. This chain's CDR3 is CATSRDPRADTQYF. In DNA form, the CDR3 reads TGTGCCACCAGCAGAGACCCACGGGCAGATACGCAGTATTTT. Looking up the rest from reference TRBV15 and TRBJ2-3 gives the full variable domain: DAMVIQNPRYQVTQFGKPVTLSCSQTLNHNVMYWYQQKSSQAPKLLFHYYDKDFNNEADTPDNFQSRRPNTSFCFLDIRSPGLGDTAMYLCATSRDPRADTQYFGPGTRLTVL.

The chain couples TRBV5-1 to TRBJ2-7; 9 nucleotides match TRBD2. V was pared by 2 bases and J by 6 bases, with 9 bases of the junction left unmatched. In germline, CDR1 is SGHRS, CDR2 YFSETQ. The CDR3 consists of 15 residues. This CDR3 is CASSFPGTSSGEQYF. As DNA, the CDR3 is TGCGCCAGCAGCTTTCCCGGGACTAGCAGTGGCGAGCAGTACTTC.

The rearrangement uses TRBV9 and TRBJ1-6; D possibly corresponds to TRBD1 (5 bases). Germline assignment: CDR1 SGDLS and CDR2 YYNGEE. This CDR3 has 15 residues. Trimming removed 2 bases at V and 7 bases at J, with 13 bases between. CDR3 sequence (DNA): TGTGCCAGCAGCGTGGTCGGCGGGGCAAATTCACCCCTCCACTTT. This translates into CASSVVGGANSPLHF. The variable domain in full, with the rest retrieved from reference TRBV9 and TRBJ1-6, is DSGVTQTPKHLITATGQRVTLRCSPRSGDLSVYWYQQSLDQGLQFLIQYYNGEERAKGNILERFSAQQFPDLHSELNLSSLELGDSALYFCASSVVGGANSPLHFGNGTRLTVT.

A word on this clone: The sample holds other DNA sequences that translate to the same CDR3. The chain has TRBV18 and TRBJ2-5; D gene unclear. The CDR3 spans 14 residues. Germline CDR1 reads KGHSH; CDR2 reads LQKENI. Trimming pared 1 base from V and 1 base from J, leaving 7 bases between. CDR3 sequence (DNA): TGTGCCAGCTCACCACGAGCTCGCCAAGAGACCCAGTACTTC. Protein: CASSPRARQETQYF.